The source of this T cell receptor (beta chain) is a study of radiation and T cells in renal cell carcinoma. The treatment here: treatment-naive control, cytoreductive nephrectomy. The patient's renal cell carcinoma had clear cell pathology. The germline gives CDR1 MNHEY, CDR2 SMNVEV (reference sequence). Trimming removed 10 bases at V and 3 bases at J, with 9 bases between. The CDR3 runs to 11 residues. Data came from immunoSEQ multiplex PCR; TCRdb stores just in-frame clones and leaves some out. The table lists about 16,000 clones, 55% to 75% of them singletons. Overall study findings and caveats: Top 100 clonotypes averaged about 54% in irradiated versus about 40% in nephrectomy-only tumors. Compared with controls, irradiated tumors had more, larger dominant CDR3 motifs. Only small tumor regions of about 0.97 g were sampled.

In the case of this clone: Its antigen is unidentified.

The clonotype originates from a man aged 35 to 55 with renal cell carcinoma. This sequence joins TRBV27 and TRBJ1-1; no definite D call. Specimen: tumor tissue, collected from a patient whose treatment was nephrectomy without radiotherapy. The CDR3 DNA reads as TGTGCCACCCAGAGGTACACTGAAGCTTTCTTT. Amino acid sequence: CATQRYTEAFF.